This is a list of T cell receptor beta chains from one sample in a study of blood T cell repertoires in COVID-19. Sequencing was performed with immunoSEQ multiplex PCR; in TCRdb, only in-frame clones are kept and a portion is missing. The table shows over 60,000 clones, with 89% occurring only once. Sample: peripheral blood. The receptor set was obtained from a man older than 75 with acute or convalescent COVID-19. The CDR3 runs from the conserved cysteine through the conserved F or W. The D gene is left open where the match is weak. For some rows the clone size is stated as once, few or many, or as a class when expanded; others skip it.

d_call | clone_size | j_call | v_call | cdr3_aa | cdr3_nt
. | . | TRBJ1-4 | TRBV10-3 | CAISEGGALQKLFF | TGTGCCATCAGTGAGGGGGGGGCTCTTCAAAAACTGTTTTTT
. | . | TRBJ2-7 | TRBV20-1 | CSARGLWEQYF | TGCAGTGCTAGGGGACTCTGGGAGCAGTACTTC
TRBD2 | . | TRBJ2-1 | TRBV7-9 | CASSLGMAGGLGEQFF | TGTGCCAGCAGCTTAGGGATGGCGGGGGGGCTCGGTGAGCAGTTCTTC
TRBD1 | . | TRBJ1-2 | TRBV20-1 | CSASAEQGGESGYTF | TGCAGTGCTAGTGCCGAACAGGGGGGGGAGAGCGGCTACACCTTC
. | . | TRBJ2-1 | TRBV7-2 | CASSLGYINNEQFF | TGTGCCAGCAGCTTAGGCTATATCAACAATGAGCAGTTCTTC
. | . | TRBJ1-3 | TRBV18 | CASSPPLSGNTIYF | TGTGCCAGCTCACCACCCCTCTCTGGAAACACCATATATTTT
. | . | TRBJ1-1 | TRBV12-3/TRBV12-4 | CASSPFSADEAFF | TGTGCCAGCAGCCCCTTTTCGGCGGATGAAGCTTTCTTT
. | . | TRBJ1-2 | TRBV27 | CASSLRVQGHQGGYTF | TGTGCCAGCAGTTTAAGGGTCCAGGGCCATCAGGGAGGCTACACCTTC
TRBD2 | . | TRBJ2-5 | TRBV28 | CASSEAGGGETQYF | TGTGCCAGCAGTGAAGCGGGGGGCGGGGAGACCCAGTACTTC
TRBD1 | . | TRBJ1-5 | TRBV18 | CASSPGQGQPQHF | TGTGCCAGCTCACCCGGACAGGGCCAGCCCCAGCATTTT
. | . | TRBJ1-6 | TRBV2 | CASTLEGGLYNSPLHF | TGTGCCAGCACTCTAGAGGGAGGACTTTATAATTCACCCCTCCACTTT
. | . | TRBJ2-2 | TRBV12-3/TRBV12-4 | CASSYRGGELFF | TGTGCCAGCAGTTACCGGGGAGGGGAGCTGTTTTTT
. | . | TRBJ2-3 | TRBV9 | CASSPNTDTQYF | TGTGCCAGCAGCCCCAACACAGATACGCAGTATTTT
. | few | TRBJ1-5 | TRBV19 | CASSPYGLGGNQPQHF | TGTGCCAGTAGTCCATACGGGTTAGGGGGCAATCAGCCCCAGCATTTT
TRBD1 | . | TRBJ1-3 | TRBV29-1 | CSVQIRDRGLNTIYF | TGCAGCGTGCAAATCCGGGACAGGGGTTTGAACACCATATATTTT
. | . | TRBJ1-4 | TRBV10-1 | CASYQHAAGGILFF | TGCGCCAGCTACCAACACGCGGCGGGGGGGATACTGTTTTTT
. | . | TRBJ1-1 | TRBV3-1/TRBV3-2 | CASSSMTVMNTEAFF | TGTGCCAGCAGCTCGATGACAGTCATGAACACTGAAGCTTTCTTT
TRBD1 | . | TRBJ1-1 | TRBV24-1 | CATKQGGNTEAFF | TGTGCCACCAAGCAGGGGGGGAACACTGAAGCTTTCTTT
TRBD1 | . | TRBJ1-2 | TRBV29-1 | CSVEDPGQGVSYTF | TGCAGCGTTGAAGATCCGGGACAGGGGGTTTCCTACACCTTC
. | . | TRBJ2-4 | TRBV19 | CASSIDRRGDIQYF | TGTGCCAGTAGTATAGATCGCAGGGGGGACATTCAGTACTTC
. | . | TRBJ1-2 | TRBV7-8 | CASSLAKGSYGYTF | TGTGCCAGCAGCTTAGCCAAAGGGAGCTATGGCTACACCTTC
. | few | TRBJ1-3 | TRBV2 | CASSGRGNSGNTIYF | TGTGCCAGCAGTGGAAGGGGCAACTCTGGAAACACCATATATTTT
TRBD2 | . | TRBJ2-7 | TRBV5-1 | CASSSVSGGGVYEQYF | TGCGCCAGCAGCTCCGTAAGTGGCGGGGGGGTCTACGAGCAGTACTTC
. | . | TRBJ2-7 | TRBV7-9 | CASSLGQAPYEQYF | TGTGCCAGCAGCTTAGGGCAGGCCCCCTACGAGCAGTACTTC
TRBD2 | . | TRBJ2-1 | TRBV5-8 | CASPTSSGRAGKPYNEQFF | TGTGCCAGCCCCACCTCTAGCGGGAGGGCCGGTAAGCCCTACAATGAGCAGTTCTTC
TRBD1 | once | TRBJ1-5 | TRBV19 | CASSGGRQPQHF | TGTGCCAGCTCAGGGGGCAGGCAGCCCCAGCATTTT
TRBD1 | . | TRBJ2-2 | TRBV19 | CASSGQANTGELFF | TGTGCCAGTAGTGGACAGGCGAACACCGGGGAGCTGTTTTTT
. | . | TRBJ2-3 | TRBV24-1 | CATSERSGHTDTQYF | TGTGCCACCTCGGAGAGGAGCGGCCACACAGATACGCAGTATTTT
. | . | TRBJ1-1 | TRBV2 | CASSRFLSIEAFF | TGTGCCAGCAGTCGGTTCCTCTCTATAGAAGCTTTCTTT
TRBD2 | once | TRBJ2-1 | TRBV5-1 | CASSLGLATDEQFF | TGCGCCAGCAGCTTGGGACTAGCGACCGATGAGCAGTTCTTC
TRBD2 | . | TRBJ2-7 | TRBV6-5 | CASRRSGGAREQYF | TGTGCCAGTAGACGGAGCGGGGGGGCTCGCGAGCAGTACTTC
. | . | TRBJ1-5 | TRBV30 | CAWSVRTDQPQHF | TGTGCCTGGAGTGTACGTACAGATCAGCCCCAGCATTTT
. | . | TRBJ2-2 | TRBV5-1 | CASSLQGRYGELFF | TGCGCCAGCAGCTTGCAGGGGCGGTACGGGGAGCTGTTTTTT
TRBD2 | . | TRBJ2-3 | TRBV3-1/TRBV3-2 | CASSPEPAGGQADTQYF | TGTGCCAGCAGCCCTGAACCAGCGGGGGGGCAGGCAGATACGCAGTATTTT
. | . | TRBJ1-5 | TRBV12-3/TRBV12-4 | CASSLGVGQPQHF | TGTGCCAGCAGCCTGGGAGTGGGGCAGCCCCAGCATTTT
. | . | TRBJ2-3 | TRBV5-1 | CASSLGTNRDTQYF | TGCGCCAGCAGCTTGGGGACAAACAGAGATACGCAGTATTTT
. | . | TRBJ1-5 | TRBV28 | CASSLAGRLNEPQHF | TGTGCCAGCAGTTTAGCAGGCAGGCTAAATGAGCCCCAGCATTTT
. | . | TRBJ2-2 | TRBV10-3 | CAIRSDSYTGELFF | TGTGCCATCAGATCCGACAGCTACACCGGGGAGCTGTTTTTT
. | . | TRBJ2-2 | TRBV11-2 | CASSLVQITGELFF | TGTGCCAGCAGCTTAGTTCAGATTACCGGGGAGCTGTTTTTT
TRBD1 | . | TRBJ1-2 | TRBV3-1/TRBV3-2 | CASSQAGGDGYTF | TGTGCCAGCAGCCAAGCAGGGGGAGACGGCTACACCTTC
. | . | TRBJ2-5 | TRBV18 | CASSPPARLQETQYF | TGTGCCAGCTCACCACCGGCACGCCTCCAAGAGACCCAGTACTTC
. | . | TRBJ1-1 | TRBV29-1 | CSVEDRGRANTEAFF | TGCAGCGTTGAAGATAGAGGCAGGGCGAACACTGAAGCTTTCTTT
. | . | TRBJ2-7 | TRBV30 | CAWSRQGKEQYF | TGTGCCTGGAGTAGGCAGGGTAAAGAGCAGTACTTC
TRBD1 | . | TRBJ2-3 | TRBV6-1 | CASSEASRTGRDTQYF | TGTGCCAGCAGTGAAGCCTCGAGGACAGGGAGAGATACGCAGTATTTT
. | . | TRBJ1-1 | TRBV5-1 | CASSLGDMFAEAFF | TGCGCCAGCAGCTTGGGGGACATGTTTGCTGAAGCTTTCTTT
TRBD2 | . | TRBJ2-1 | TRBV15 | CATSRSGSAYNEQFF | TGTGCCACCAGCAGAAGCGGGAGCGCCTACAATGAGCAGTTCTTC
TRBD1 | . | TRBJ1-1 | TRBV28 | CASRGPGTGKTEAFF | TGTGCCAGCAGAGGTCCCGGGACAGGGAAGACTGAAGCTTTCTTT
. | . | TRBJ1-1 | TRBV2 | CASSALVNTEAFF | TGTGCCAGCAGTGCCCTCGTTAACACTGAAGCTTTCTTT
. | . | TRBJ2-1 | TRBV6-6 | CASNGGGASNNEQFF | TGTGCCAGCAATGGAGGGGGGGCCTCTAACAATGAGCAGTTCTTC
TRBD1 | . | TRBJ1-3 | TRBV19 | CASSRDSTSGNTIYF | TGTGCCAGTAGTAGGGACAGCACTTCTGGAAACACCATATATTTT
. | . | TRBJ1-1 | TRBV25-1 | CASSDVPGSEAFF | TGTGCCAGCAGTGATGTTCCGGGGAGTGAAGCTTTCTTT